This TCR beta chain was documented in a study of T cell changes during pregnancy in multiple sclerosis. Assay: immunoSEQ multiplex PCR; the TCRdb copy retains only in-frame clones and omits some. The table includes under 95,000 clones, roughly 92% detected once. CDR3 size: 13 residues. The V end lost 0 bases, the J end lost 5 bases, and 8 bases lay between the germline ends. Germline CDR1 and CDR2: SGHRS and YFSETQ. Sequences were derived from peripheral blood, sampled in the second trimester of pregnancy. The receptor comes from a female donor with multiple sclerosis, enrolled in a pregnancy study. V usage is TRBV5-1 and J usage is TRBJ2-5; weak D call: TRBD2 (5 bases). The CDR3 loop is CASSLVPGETQYF. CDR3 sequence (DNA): TGCGCCAGCAGCTTGGTCCCGGGGGAGACCCAGTACTTC.